This TCR beta chain was captured in a study of T cells in Graves' hyperthyroidism and ophthalmopathy. The study, taken as a whole, reports: Most thyroid-expanded clonotypes above 0.001 were also found in blood.

TCR beta CDR3 sequences were amplified from RNA transcripts. A first-round RT-PCR of the TCR CDR3 used the HTBI primer set. A single record per CDR3 protein comes from TCRdb applying MiXCR to the multiplex PCR reads. This table holds approximately 720,000 distinct CDR3 sequences, over 15% found once. Patients between 18 and 65 years old had hyperthyroidism, newly diagnosed and lasting under 2 months. With regard to this clonotype: What it binds is not known. An end of the junction does not agree with germline; a read error may underlie this.

The germline gives CDR1 MNHNS, CDR2 SASEGT. This CDR3 has 11 residues. The V gene is TRBV6-1, the J gene TRBJ2-1; D is uncertain. The clonotype was recovered from a woman in her 50s with Graves' hyperthyroidism that later progressed to Graves' ophthalmopathy. Source material: blood. The CDR3 sequence: CAGRNLDEQFF. In nucleotides, the CDR3 is TGTGCCGGCAGAAACTTGGATGAGCAGTTCTTC.